This T cell receptor (beta chain) derives from a study of Graves' ophthalmopathy and Graves' hyperthyroidism (dated by TCRdb to 2017 to 2018). General notes on the study: Peripheral blood was collected before any treatment was given, at the time of initial diagnosis. The study used signatures of the TCR beta repertoire to tell Graves' ophthalmopathy apart from Graves' hyperthyroidism and to predict which patients would progress to ophthalmopathy. In total, 135 blood samples were TCR-sequenced: under 45 ophthalmopathy, some 75 hyperthyroidism and roughly 17 hyperthyroidism-to-ophthalmopathy patients. To explore V-J signatures distinguishing ophthalmopathy from hyperthyroidism, a discovery set of approximately 100 patients (roughly 44 ophthalmopathy, 55 to 60 stable hyperthyroidism) was enrolled. For independent validation, a separate cohort was made up of 18 to 20 hyperthyroidism patients plus 17 patients who later progressed from hyperthyroidism to ophthalmopathy. In over 5 hyperthyroidism patients, the T-cell repertoire of thyroid tissue was compared with the T-cell repertoire of blood. After sampling, hyperthyroidism patients received methimazole starting at 30 mg daily, and ophthalmopathy patients received high-dose intravenous methylprednisolone. General study outcomes and caveats: In cross-validation, the 13-signature model distinguished ophthalmopathy from stable hyperthyroidism with nearly 90% sensitivity and 81% to 83% specificity, and in the test set the corresponding values were approximately 80% and 75%. No statistical method was used to predetermine the sample size, and group allocation was not hidden from the investigators. In validation, the model predicted ophthalmopathy progression with about 70% sensitivity and roughly 72% specificity; some twelve predicted patients were CT-confirmed with GO in a median of 6.5 months. Most of the expanded thyroid clonotypes with a frequency above 0.001 were also detected in blood, and it was suggested that the thyroid immune response may be reflected by blood repertoires.

The ophthalmopathy patients had moderately to severely active disease, with a Clinical Activity Score of 3 or higher, a NOSPECS grade of 4 or higher, and a disease duration of less than 3 months. Patients with other autoimmune diseases, uncontrolled infections, pregnancy or lactation were excluded. Clinical symptoms, serum thyroxine, TRAb, thyroid ultrasound and orbital computed tomography were used for diagnosis. PBMCs were isolated from about 9.1 ml of fresh peripheral blood by Ficoll-Paque density gradient centrifugation. Total RNA was extracted using Trizol reagent, and RNA quality was checked on an Agilent 2100 Bioanalyzer. This clonotype has at least ten counts. No antigen is known for it. No much larger clone exists at a distance of one base, and base qualities are not known. For repertoire sequencing, TCR beta CDR3 regions were amplified from RNA transcripts. A first-round RT-PCR used HTBI primers with the Qiagen OneStep RT-PCR kit, followed by a second-round multiplex PCR, size selection and purification. The libraries underwent paired-end sequencing with 100 bp reads on an Illumina HiSeq2000. The original pipeline was this. SOAPnuke was used to process the reads, removing any read that contained adapters or uncalled bases, had a mean Phred below 15, or lacked an exact match to the constant primer or identifier. COPE v1.2.5 was used to merge high-quality paired reads. Unique nucleotide sequences were defined as clonotypes and aligned to IMGT TRB V, D and J references using MiTCR v1.1. The analysis was limited to V-J combinations with a frequency above 0.0001, which together covered around 99% of the repertoires. For each V-J combination, a TCR clonal expansion and chaos score was defined as the ratio of F50 clonal expansion to chaos observed in the TCRdist matrix. Welch's t-statistics and random forest were used to reduce the features to around 13 V-J combinations, which were then used as input to a naive Bayes classifier. Thyroid-blood repertoire similarity was quantified with the Morisita-Horn index. In-frame beta chains were kept once TCRdb had trimmed the public reads at Q25 with fastp and called clones with MiXCR. Rows with a matching CDR3 protein are joined into one entry that keeps the most common DNA and genes. TCRdb, not the authors, supplied the V and J calls. The sample table lists hundreds of thousands of distinct CDR3 sequences, over 40% of them with a count of one. 3% to 4% of the sample is in the top ten clones.

The CDR3 sequence holds 14 residues, the cysteine and phenylalanine included. CDR3 DNA only is kept here, 42 bases in frame from base 1. Looking up the germline V gene (reference sequence) yields CDR1 SGHAT and CDR2 FQDESV. Unmatched junction bases come to 4, with V trimmed by 4 bases and J by 5 bases. The clonotype was recovered from an adult man with Graves' ophthalmopathy. Recombination linked TRBV11-1 to TRBJ2-7, and 11 bases in between align with TRBD1. Material for sequencing was peripheral blood. The nucleotide sequence reads TGTGCCAGCAGCTCCCCGGACAGGGGGCACGAGCAGTACTTC. Translated, it gives CASSSPDRGHEQYF.